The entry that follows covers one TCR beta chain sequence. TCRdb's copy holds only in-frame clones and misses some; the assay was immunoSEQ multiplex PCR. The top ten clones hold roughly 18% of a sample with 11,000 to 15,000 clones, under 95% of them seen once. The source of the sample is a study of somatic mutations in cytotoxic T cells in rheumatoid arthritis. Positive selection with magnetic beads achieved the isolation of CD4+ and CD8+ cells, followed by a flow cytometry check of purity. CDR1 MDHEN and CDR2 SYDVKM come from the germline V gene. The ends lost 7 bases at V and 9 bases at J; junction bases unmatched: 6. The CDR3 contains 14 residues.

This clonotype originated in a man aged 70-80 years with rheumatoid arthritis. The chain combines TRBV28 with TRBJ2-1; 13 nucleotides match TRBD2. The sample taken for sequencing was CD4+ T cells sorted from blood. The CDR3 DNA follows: TGTGCCAGCACCTGGACTAGCGGGGGCATTGAGCAGTTCTTC. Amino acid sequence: CASTWTSGGIEQFF. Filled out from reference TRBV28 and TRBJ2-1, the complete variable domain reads DVKVTQSSRYLVKRTGEKVFLECVQDMDHENMFWYRQDPGLGLRLIYFSYDVKMKEKGDIPEGYSVSREKKERFSLILESASTNQTSMYLCASTWTSGGIEQFFGPGTRLTVL.